This T cell receptor (beta chain) was obtained from a study of shared clonotypes between healthy human individuals. Study in general: The plates for each donor numbered three CD4 naive, three CD4 memory, two CD8 naive and one CD8 memory.

Libraries were prepared by immunoSEQ multiplex PCR; TCRdb keeps only in-frame clonotypes and omits some of them. The table lists around 550,000 clones, roughly 96% of them singletons, with over 0.1% in the top ten. Terminally differentiated effector memory CD45RA+ cells were left out of the naive CD8 fraction, which was CD45RO-negative and positively selected for CCR7. The source of this sequence is a woman in her twenties or thirties in good health. The sequenced sample consisted of naive CD8+ T cells sorted from blood.

The CDR3 here is CASSLQGTNYGYTF. CDR3 bases: TGTGCCAGCAGTTTACAGGGGACGAACTATGGCTACACCTTC. The V call is TRBV28, the J call TRBJ1-2; possible D gene TRBD1, 6 bases. V was pared by 2 bases and J by 2 bases, with 9 bases between. The CDR3 is made up of 14 amino acids. Per the germline V gene, CDR1 is MDHEN and CDR2 is SYDVKM.